One and the same sample provided the 22 T cell receptor beta chains below, sequenced in a study of blood T cell repertoires in COVID-19. Profiling relied on immunoSEQ multiplex PCR, and the TCRdb table lists in-frame clones only, not all of them. This repertoire shows about 150,000 clones, roughly 82% found once; its top ten account for around a tenth. Sequenced sample: peripheral blood. The origin of the receptors is a woman in her forties or fifties with acute or convalescent COVID-19.

The chain links TRBV7-9 to TRBJ1-6, with 10 nucleotides matching TRBD1. This CDR3 is 13 amino acids long. Germline CDR1 and CDR2: SEHNR and FQNEAQ (reference sequence). After removal of 11 bases from V and 6 bases from J, the junction contained 4 bases not matched to a gene. CDR3 sequence (DNA): TGTGCCTACGGGGACAGGGGTAATTCACCCCTCCACTTT. It encodes CAYGDRGNSPLHF.

A remark on this clone: Different DNA sequences within this sample yield the same CDR3. The J gene is TRBJ2-5, the V gene TRBV11-3, with D possibly matching TRBD2 (5 bases). The CDR3 runs to 14 residues. Germline CDR1 and CDR2: SGHNT and YENEEA. V was clipped by 1 base and J by 5 bases, with 11 bases between them. In DNA form, the CDR3 reads TGTGCCAGCAGCTTAGGGTCGGGCGGGGAGACCCAGTACTTC. The encoded protein is CASSLGSGGETQYF. The variable domain in full, with the rest retrieved from reference TRBV11-3 and TRBJ2-5, is EAGVVQSPRYKIIEKKQPVAFWCNPISGHNTLYWYLQNLGQGPELLIRYENEEAVDDSQLPKDRFSAERLKGVDSTLKIQPAELGDSAVYLCASSLGSGGETQYFGPGTRLLVL.

The chain is built from TRBV28 and TRBJ1-1; 9 nucleotides agree with TRBD1. This CDR3 has 12 amino acids. V trimming: 11 bases; J trimming: 11 bases; junction bases outside the gene matches: 12. CDR1 and CDR2 (germline): MDHEN, SYDVKM. The CDR3 sequence is CASRIRTGVAFF. The CDR3 nucleotides are TGTGCCTCCCGGATACGGACAGGGGTGGCTTTCTTT.

This clone appeared a few times. This chain joins TRBV19 and TRBJ1-2, with D uncertain. The CDR3 is 17 residues long. CDR1 LNHDA and CDR2 SQIVND come from the germline V gene (reference sequence). V dropped 4 bases and J dropped 4 bases, with 22 bases sitting between them. The CDR3 nucleotides read TGTGCCAGTAGTAACCCCACGGTGGGAGCACCAGTCTATGGCTACACCTTC. This codes for CASSNPTVGAPVYGYTF.

The chain links TRBV11-3 to TRBJ2-1, with D unresolved. There are 14 residues in the CDR3. CDR1 and CDR2 (germline): SGHNT, YENEEA. Trimming removed 2 bases from V and 5 bases from J, with 10 bases in between. The CDR3 here is CASSLNVLNNEQFF. CDR3 sequence (DNA): TGTGCCAGCAGCTTAAATGTCTTAAACAATGAGCAGTTCTTC.

On this clone itself: The junction shows a germline mismatch at one end, possibly a read error. This chain connects TRBV19 to TRBJ2-1; tentative D call: TRBD2 (6 bases). CDR3 length equals 12 residues. In germline, CDR1 is LNHDA, CDR2 SQIVND (reference sequence). CDR3 bases: TGTGCCAGTAGTATTAACGGGAGAGCTGGACTCTTC. Protein sequence: CASSINGRAGLF.

The chain has TRBV6-5 and TRBJ2-7; 8 nucleotides align to TRBD1. This CDR3 has 14 residues. Looked up from germline, CDR1 is MNHEY and CDR2 is SVGAGI. V lost 5 bases and J lost 9; bases outside the gene matches: 12. In DNA, the CDR3 is TGTGCCAGCAGTCCCCGGGACAGGAAATTGCGGCAGTACTTC. This encodes CASSPRDRKLRQYF.

The DNA for the CDR3 is TGCGCCAGCAGCATTAGCGGGAGTCGGTACGAGCAGTACTTC. This sequence encodes CASSISGSRYEQYF. This sequence joins TRBV5-1 and TRBJ2-7; 9 bases are a match to TRBD2. The CDR3 is made up of 14 amino acids. J gave up 4 bases and V 4 bases, and 6 bases lay outside the gene matches. Germline CDR1 SGHRS, CDR2 YFSETQ.

This chain links TRBV4-2 with TRBJ2-3; D perhaps matches TRBD2 (6 bases). The germline V gene encodes CDR1 LGHNA and CDR2 YNFKEQ. Deletions cut 1 base from V and 2 bases from J, with 13 bases between. The CDR3 runs 16 residues. In DNA form, the CDR3 reads TGTGCCAGCAGCCAAGTCGTGGGACTCATCACAGATACGCAGTATTTT. Translation gives CASSQVVGLITDTQYF.

This clone was counted between two and nine times. This chain links TRBV7-6 with TRBJ2-7, with TRBD2 matching over 8 bases. CDR1 and CDR2 from the germline V gene are SGHVS and FNYEAQ. Trimming cost V 1 base and J 5 bases; bases outside gene matches: 1. This CDR3 has 13 residues. In DNA, the CDR3 is TGTGCCAGCAGCTTAGGAGCGGGAGACGAGCAGTACTTC. Its protein product is CASSLGAGDEQYF.

This clone was found a few times. This chain uses TRBV5-4 with TRBJ1-2; D gene uncertain. CDR3 length: 15 residues. The germline V gene encodes CDR1 SGHNT and CDR2 YYREEE (reference sequence). V lost 4 bases, J lost 4 bases, and 17 bases lay in between. The DNA of the CDR3 is TGTGCCAGCAGCGAGACGATCGGAGCTAGCTATGGCTACACCTTC. This sequence encodes CASSETIGASYGYTF.

This sequence joins TRBV5-1 and TRBJ2-1, with 12 bases fitting TRBD2. This CDR3 is built from 14 residues. V was clipped by 4 bases and J by 13 bases; unmatched bases: 9. Per germline, CDR1 SGHRS and CDR2 YFSETQ. The CDR3 spells CASSPATSGSHQFF. The DNA for the CDR3 is TGCGCCAGCAGCCCGGCGACTAGCGGGAGTCATCAGTTCTTC.

The chain has TRBV6-6 and TRBJ1-1; D is perhaps TRBD1 (5 bases). The V gene lost 5 bases and the J gene lost 2 bases, with 9 bases spanning the gap. CDR1 is MNHNY, CDR2 SVGAGI, per germline (reference sequence). The CDR3 totals 13 residues. The CDR3 here is CASSTQGNTEAFF. The CDR3 DNA is TGTGCCAGCAGTACCCAGGGTAACACTGAAGCTTTCTTT.

The gene calls are TRBV11-2 and TRBJ2-7; D possibly corresponds to TRBD1 (6 bases). The CDR3 contains 11 residues. With 6 bases removed from V and 7 bases from J, the gap between germline ends came to 10 bases. Germline CDR1 reads SGHAT; CDR2 reads FQNNGV. This CDR3 is CASRDSLEQYF. CDR3 bases: TGTGCCAGCAGGGACAGCCTTGAGCAGTACTTC.

This rearrangement joins TRBV28 to TRBJ1-5; D not certain. Germline V gene sequence: CDR1 MDHEN, CDR2 SYDVKM. Trimming removed 1 base from V and 9 bases from J, with 13 bases in between. CDR3 length: 14 amino acids. The CDR3 loop reads CASSLSVRTRPQHF. CDR3 bases: TGTGCCAGCAGTTTATCGGTGCGCACCCGGCCCCAGCATTTT.

This clone was picked up a small number of times. V and J are TRBV5-1 and TRBJ1-4; no firm D call. Trimming removed 0 bases from V and 0 bases from J, with 18 bases in between. This CDR3 spans 19 amino acids. Germline CDR1 SGHRS, CDR2 YFSETQ. The CDR3 loop reads CASSLASGRGVATNEKLFF. Written as DNA, the CDR3 is TGCGCCAGCAGCTTGGCCTCTGGTCGAGGCGTTGCAACTAATGAAAAACTGTTTTTT. The full variable domain, rest sourced from reference TRBV5-1 and TRBJ1-4, is KAGVTQTPRYLIKTRGQQVTLSCSPISGHRSVSWYQQTPGQGLQFLFEYFSETQRNKGNFPGRFSGRQFSNSRSEMNVSTLELGDSALYLCASSLASGRGVATNEKLFFGSGTQLSVL.

The gene calls are TRBV2 and TRBJ2-5; 8 positions match TRBD2. V shed 5 bases, J shed 2 bases, and the junction held 4 bases outside the gene matches. Germline assignment: CDR1 SNHLY and CDR2 FYNNEI. The CDR3 extends over 14 amino acids. CDR3 sequence: CASSPGGQQETQYF. As DNA, the CDR3 is TGTGCCAGCAGTCCGGGGGGGCAACAAGAGACCCAGTACTTC.

This chain uses TRBV10-3 with TRBJ1-2, with TRBD1 matching 12 bases. The ends lost 4 bases at V and 8 bases at J; junction bases unmatched: 5. CDR1 and CDR2 (germline): ENHRY, SYGVKD. The CDR3 totals 14 residues. CDR3 DNA sequence: TGTGCCATCAGTGGGGGACAGGGGGCATACGGCTACACCTTC. Translating it yields CAISGGQGAYGYTF.

The chain uses TRBV10-3 and TRBJ1-5, with TRBD1 identical over 8 bases. The germline gives CDR1 ENHRY, CDR2 SYGVKD. The CDR3 runs 14 residues. The V gene end was trimmed by 6 bases and the J gene end by 3 bases; junction bases not matched to a gene: 4. The CDR3 spells CAISGTGYNQPQHF. The CDR3 coding sequence is TGTGCCATCAGCGGGACAGGATACAATCAGCCCCAGCATTTT.

This chain connects TRBV6-2 or TRBV6-3 to TRBJ1-1; D is undetermined. Germline assignment: CDR1 MNHEY and CDR2 SVGEGT. The CDR3 is 14 residues long. V lost 1 base and J 8 bases, leaving 14 bases between the germline ends. In nucleotides, the CDR3 is TGTGCCAGCAGTTACTGGACGGGAGGTCGGGAAGCTTTCTTT. This codes for CASSYWTGGREAFF.

The chain uses TRBV11-2 and TRBJ1-2, with TRBD1 identical over 9 bases. Germline lookup yields CDR1 SGHAT and CDR2 FQNNGV. The V and J ends lost 4 bases and 4 bases, in that order; junction bases with no gene match: 4. CDR3 length: 14 residues. The CDR3 bases are TGTGCCAGCAGCTCTGGGACAGGGAGCTATGGCTACACCTTC. Its protein is CASSSGTGSYGYTF.

This chain uses TRBV7-2 with TRBJ2-7, with a possible D match to TRBD2 (6 bases). CDR3 length: 13 amino acids. Germline lookup yields CDR1 SGHTA and CDR2 FQGNSA. Trimming took off 3 bases at V and 4 bases at J, with 10 bases between the two ends. DNA for the CDR3: TGTGCCAGCAGCTTTTACGGGGGTTACGAGCAGTACTTC. Encoded protein: CASSFYGGYEQYF.